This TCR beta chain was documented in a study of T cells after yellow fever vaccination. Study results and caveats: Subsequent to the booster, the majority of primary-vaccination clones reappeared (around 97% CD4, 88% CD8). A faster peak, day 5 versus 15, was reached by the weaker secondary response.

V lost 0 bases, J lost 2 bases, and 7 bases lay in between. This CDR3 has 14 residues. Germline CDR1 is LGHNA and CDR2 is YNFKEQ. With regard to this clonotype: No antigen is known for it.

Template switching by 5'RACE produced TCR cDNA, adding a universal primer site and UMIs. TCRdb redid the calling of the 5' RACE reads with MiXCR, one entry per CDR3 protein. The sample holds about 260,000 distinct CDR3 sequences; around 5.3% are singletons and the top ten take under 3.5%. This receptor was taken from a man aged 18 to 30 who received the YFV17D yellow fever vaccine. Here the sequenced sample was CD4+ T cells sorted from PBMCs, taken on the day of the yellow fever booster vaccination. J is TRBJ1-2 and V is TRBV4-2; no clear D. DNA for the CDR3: TGTGCCAGCAGCCAAGAAGTGGGGAACTATGGCTACACCTTC. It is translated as CASSQEVGNYGYTF.